The text below deals with one T cell receptor (beta chain). Its target is not known. The data derive from a study of long-term antiretroviral therapy in people with HIV. Study details: By about a decade, the earliest samples predate the 2015 immediate-ART recommendation.

Regarding the study as a whole: Missing from the dataset were any data on ART adherence, viral resistance or therapy changes.

Two or more post-ART PBMC samples, plus at least one pre-ART sample, were available for each donor. Samples held 1-10 million cryopreserved PBMC before DNA extraction. The J segment lost 2 bases and the V segment lost 5 bases, leaving 9 bases of the junction unmatched. There are 16 residues in the CDR3. The V gene's germline CDR1 is LNHDA and CDR2 SQIVND (reference sequence). An immunoSEQ assay, version v3.0, was performed at survey level. The data were produced by immunoSEQ multiplex PCR, yet TCRdb's version contains in-frame clones alone and is incomplete. The sample carries 25,000 to 35,000 clones, roughly nine tenths recorded once.

This specimen consisted of unsorted PBMCs, obtained 2 years after starting antiretroviral therapy. V gene TRBV19 combines with J gene TRBJ2-7, with 10 bases fitting TRBD1. This clonotype was obtained from a man aged 45-65 years with HIV. The CDR3 DNA reads as TGTGCCAGTAGTTTCACCCGGGACAGGGGCACCTACGAGCAGTACTTC. It is translated as CASSFTRDRGTYEQYF.